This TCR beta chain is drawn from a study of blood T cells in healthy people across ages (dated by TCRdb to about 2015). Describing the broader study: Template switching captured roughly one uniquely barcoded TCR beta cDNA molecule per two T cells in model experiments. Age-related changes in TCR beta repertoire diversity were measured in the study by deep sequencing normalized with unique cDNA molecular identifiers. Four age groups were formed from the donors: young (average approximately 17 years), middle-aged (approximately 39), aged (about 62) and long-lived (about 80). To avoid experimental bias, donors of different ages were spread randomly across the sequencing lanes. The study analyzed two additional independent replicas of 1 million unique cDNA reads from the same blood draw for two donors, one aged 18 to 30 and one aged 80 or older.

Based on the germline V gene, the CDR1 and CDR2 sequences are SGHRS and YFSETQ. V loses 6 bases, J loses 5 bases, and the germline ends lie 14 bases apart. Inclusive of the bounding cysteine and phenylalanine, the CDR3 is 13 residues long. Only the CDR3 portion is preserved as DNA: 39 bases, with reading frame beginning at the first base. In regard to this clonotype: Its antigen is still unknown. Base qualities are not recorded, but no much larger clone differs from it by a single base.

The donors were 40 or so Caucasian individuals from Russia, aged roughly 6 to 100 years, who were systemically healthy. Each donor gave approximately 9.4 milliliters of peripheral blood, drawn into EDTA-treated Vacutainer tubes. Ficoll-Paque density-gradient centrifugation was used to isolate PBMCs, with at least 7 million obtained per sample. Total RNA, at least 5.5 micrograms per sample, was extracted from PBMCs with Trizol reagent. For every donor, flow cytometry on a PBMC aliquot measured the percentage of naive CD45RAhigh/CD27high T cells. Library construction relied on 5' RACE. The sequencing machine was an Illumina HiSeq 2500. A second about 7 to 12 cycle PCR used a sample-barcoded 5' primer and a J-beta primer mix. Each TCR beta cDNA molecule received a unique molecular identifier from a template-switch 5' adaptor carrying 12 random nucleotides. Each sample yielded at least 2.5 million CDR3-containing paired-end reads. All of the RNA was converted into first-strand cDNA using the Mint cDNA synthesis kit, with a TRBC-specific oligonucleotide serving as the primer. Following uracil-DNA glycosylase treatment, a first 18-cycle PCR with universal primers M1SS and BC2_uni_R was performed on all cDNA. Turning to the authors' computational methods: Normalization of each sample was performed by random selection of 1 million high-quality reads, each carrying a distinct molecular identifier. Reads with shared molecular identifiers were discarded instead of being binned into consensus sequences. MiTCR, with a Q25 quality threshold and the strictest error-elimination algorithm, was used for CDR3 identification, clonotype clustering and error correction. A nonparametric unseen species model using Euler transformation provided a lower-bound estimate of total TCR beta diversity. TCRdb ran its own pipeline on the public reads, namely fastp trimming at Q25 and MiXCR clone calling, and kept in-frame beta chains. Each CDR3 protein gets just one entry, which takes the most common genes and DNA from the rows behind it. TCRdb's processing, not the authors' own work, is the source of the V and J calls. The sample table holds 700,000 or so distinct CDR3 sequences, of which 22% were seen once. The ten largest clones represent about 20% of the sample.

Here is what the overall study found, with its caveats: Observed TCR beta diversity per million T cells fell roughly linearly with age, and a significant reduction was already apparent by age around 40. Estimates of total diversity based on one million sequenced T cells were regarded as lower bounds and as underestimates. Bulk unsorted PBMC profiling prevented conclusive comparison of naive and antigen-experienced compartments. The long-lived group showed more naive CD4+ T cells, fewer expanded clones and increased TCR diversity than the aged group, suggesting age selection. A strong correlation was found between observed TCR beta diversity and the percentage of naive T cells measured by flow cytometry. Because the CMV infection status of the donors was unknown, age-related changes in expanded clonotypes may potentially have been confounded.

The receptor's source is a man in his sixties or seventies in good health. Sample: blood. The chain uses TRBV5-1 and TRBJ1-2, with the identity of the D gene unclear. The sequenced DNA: TGCGCCAGCACCGGCCTCGTTGGATATGGCTACACCTTC. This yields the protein CASTGLVGYGYTF.